This T cell receptor (beta chain) stems from a study of cytotoxic CD8 clonotypes in ibrutinib-treated CLL. The length of the CDR3 is 18 residues. The germline CDR1 and CDR2 sequences are WNHNN and SYGVQD (reference sequence). V lost 0 bases, J lost 5 bases, and 22 bases lay in between. This table comes from immunoSEQ multiplex PCR, and its TCRdb copy is limited to in-frame clones, with some not included. The repertoire holds 110,000 to 150,000 clones, 91% seen once, with less than 14% in the top ten. Here the sequenced sample was PBMCs, taken after 12 months of ibrutinib treatment. The receptor was isolated from a human donor with chronic lymphocytic leukemia. The J gene is TRBJ1-1, the V gene TRBV10-1; D may be TRBD1 (6 bases). DNA of the CDR3: TGCGCCAGCAGTGAGTCTCAGTTAGCGGGGGGCCATAGAACTGAAGCTTTCTTT. As protein: CASSESQLAGGHRTEAFF.